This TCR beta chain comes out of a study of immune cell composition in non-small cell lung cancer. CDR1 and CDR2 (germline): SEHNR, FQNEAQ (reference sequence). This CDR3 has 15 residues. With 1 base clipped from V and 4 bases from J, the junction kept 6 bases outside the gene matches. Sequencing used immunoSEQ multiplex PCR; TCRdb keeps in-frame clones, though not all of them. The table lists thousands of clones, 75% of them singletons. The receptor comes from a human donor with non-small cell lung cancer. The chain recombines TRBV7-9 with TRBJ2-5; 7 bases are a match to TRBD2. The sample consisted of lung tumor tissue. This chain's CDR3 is CASSLGAGEAETQYF. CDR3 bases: TGTGCCAGCAGCTTAGGGGCGGGAGAAGCAGAGACCCAGTACTTC. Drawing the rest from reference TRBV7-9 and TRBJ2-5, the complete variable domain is DTGVSQNPRHKITKRGQNVTFRCDPISEHNRLYWYRQTLGQGPEFLTYFQNEAQLEKSRLLSDRFSAERPKGSFSTLEIQRTEQGDSAMYLCASSLGAGEAETQYFGPGTRLLVL.